This T cell receptor beta chain appears in the sequencing data of a study of blood T cell repertoires in COVID-19. Across the study: Researchers got acute and convalescent COVID-19 samples from the United States, Italy and Spain. In each case, the material was cDNA or gDNA derived from T cells, B-cell-depleted T cells, or PBMCs.

The CDR3 length is 14 residues. Germline V gene sequence: CDR1 MNHEY, CDR2 SVGAGI. Deletions cut 6 bases from V and 7 bases from J, with 16 bases between. Per the original methods: Reference gene primer amplification gave estimated nucleated cell counts. This table comes from immunoSEQ multiplex PCR, and its TCRdb copy is limited to in-frame clones, with some not included. V and J calls and clone size are those listed in that table; D and trimming were worked out from the DNA. The sample yields around 270,000 clones, around 84% seen once. Sequenced sample: peripheral blood. V gene TRBV6-5 combines with J gene TRBJ1-5, with D possibly matching TRBD1 (6 bases). The clonotype originates from a woman aged 40 to 50 who had recovered from COVID-19. CDR3 DNA sequence: TGTGCCAGCAGACCAGGGGCCCTTCCCCAGCCCCAGCATTTT. This sequence encodes CASRPGALPQPQHF.